This TCR beta chain appears in the sequencing data of a study of blood T cell repertoires in COVID-19. Turning to this clone: This same CDR3 is encoded by further DNA sequences in the sample.

Original handling: Reference gene primers were amplified, and this amplification served to estimate nucleated cell counts. Assay: immunoSEQ multiplex PCR; the TCRdb copy retains only in-frame clones and omits some. V, J and clone size were drawn from that table, and D and trimming were deduced from the DNA. The table shows 140,000 or so clones, with 75% to 90% occurring only once. CDR3 length equals 14 residues. V gave up 0 bases and J gave up 1 base, with 5 bases separating them. Germline V lookup: CDR1 LGHDT, CDR2 YNNKEL (reference sequence). The TCR was taken from a man between 45 and 60 years old who had recovered from COVID-19. Specimen: peripheral blood. The chain is built from TRBV3-1 (or the pseudogene TRBV3-2) and TRBJ2-3; perhaps TRBD1 as D (5 bases). DNA of the CDR3: TGTGCCAGCAGCCAAGACAGGGGCACAGATACGCAGTATTTT. It codes for CASSQDRGTDTQYF.